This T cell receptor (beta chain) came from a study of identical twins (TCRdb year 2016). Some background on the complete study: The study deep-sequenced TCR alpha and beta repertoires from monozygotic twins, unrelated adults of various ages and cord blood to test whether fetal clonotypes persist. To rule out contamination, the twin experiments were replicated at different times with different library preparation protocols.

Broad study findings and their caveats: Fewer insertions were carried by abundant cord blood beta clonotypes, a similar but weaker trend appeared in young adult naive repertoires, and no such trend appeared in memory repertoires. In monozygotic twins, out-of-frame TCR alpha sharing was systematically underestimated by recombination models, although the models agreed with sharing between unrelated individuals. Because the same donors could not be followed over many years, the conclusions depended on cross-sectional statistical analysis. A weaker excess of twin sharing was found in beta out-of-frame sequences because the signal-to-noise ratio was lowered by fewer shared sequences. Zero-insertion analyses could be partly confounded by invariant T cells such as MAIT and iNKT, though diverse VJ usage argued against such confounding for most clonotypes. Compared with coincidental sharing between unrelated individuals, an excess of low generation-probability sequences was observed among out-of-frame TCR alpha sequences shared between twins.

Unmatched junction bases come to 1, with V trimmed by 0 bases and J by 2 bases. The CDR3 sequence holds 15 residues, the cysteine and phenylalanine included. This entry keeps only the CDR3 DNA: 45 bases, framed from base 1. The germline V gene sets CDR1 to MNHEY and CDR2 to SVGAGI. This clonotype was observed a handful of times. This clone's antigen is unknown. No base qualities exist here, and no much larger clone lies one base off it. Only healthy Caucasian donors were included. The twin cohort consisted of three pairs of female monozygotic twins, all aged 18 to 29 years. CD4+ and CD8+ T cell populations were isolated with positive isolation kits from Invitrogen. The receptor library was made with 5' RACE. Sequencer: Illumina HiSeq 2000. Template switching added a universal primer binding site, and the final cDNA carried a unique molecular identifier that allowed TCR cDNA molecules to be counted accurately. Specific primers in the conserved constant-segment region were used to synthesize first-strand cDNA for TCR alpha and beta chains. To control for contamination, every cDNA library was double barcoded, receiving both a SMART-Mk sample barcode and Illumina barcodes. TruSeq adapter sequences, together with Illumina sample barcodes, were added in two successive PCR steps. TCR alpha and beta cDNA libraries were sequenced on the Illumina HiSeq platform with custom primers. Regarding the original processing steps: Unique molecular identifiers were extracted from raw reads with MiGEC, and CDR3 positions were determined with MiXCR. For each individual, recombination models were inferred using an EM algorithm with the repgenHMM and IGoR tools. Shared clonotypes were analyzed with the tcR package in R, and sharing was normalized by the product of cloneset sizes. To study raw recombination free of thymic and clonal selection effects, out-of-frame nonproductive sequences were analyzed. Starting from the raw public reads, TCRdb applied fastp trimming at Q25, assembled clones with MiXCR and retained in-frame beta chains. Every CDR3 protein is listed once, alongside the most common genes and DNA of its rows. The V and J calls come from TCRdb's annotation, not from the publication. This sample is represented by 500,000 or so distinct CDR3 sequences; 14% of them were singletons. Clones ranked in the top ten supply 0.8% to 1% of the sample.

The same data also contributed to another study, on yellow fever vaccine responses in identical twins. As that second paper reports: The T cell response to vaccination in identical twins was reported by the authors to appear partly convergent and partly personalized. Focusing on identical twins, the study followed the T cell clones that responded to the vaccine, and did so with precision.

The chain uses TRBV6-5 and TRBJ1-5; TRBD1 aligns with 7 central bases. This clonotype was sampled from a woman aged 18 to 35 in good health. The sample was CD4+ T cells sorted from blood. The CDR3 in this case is CASSYSTGGNQPQHF. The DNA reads TGTGCCAGCAGTTACTCAACAGGGGGCAATCAGCCCCAGCATTTT.